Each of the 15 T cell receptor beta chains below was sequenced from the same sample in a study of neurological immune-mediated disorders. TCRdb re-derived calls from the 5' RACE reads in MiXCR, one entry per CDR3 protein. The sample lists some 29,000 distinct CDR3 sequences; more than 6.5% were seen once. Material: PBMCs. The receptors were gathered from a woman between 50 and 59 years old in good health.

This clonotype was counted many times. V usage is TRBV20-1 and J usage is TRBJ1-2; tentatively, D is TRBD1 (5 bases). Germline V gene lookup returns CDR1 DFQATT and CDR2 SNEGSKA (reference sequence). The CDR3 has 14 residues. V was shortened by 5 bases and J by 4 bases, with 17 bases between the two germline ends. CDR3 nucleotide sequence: TGCAGTGCTGACATAGGGGAACAGAGCTATGGCTACACCTTC. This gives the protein CSADIGEQSYGYTF.

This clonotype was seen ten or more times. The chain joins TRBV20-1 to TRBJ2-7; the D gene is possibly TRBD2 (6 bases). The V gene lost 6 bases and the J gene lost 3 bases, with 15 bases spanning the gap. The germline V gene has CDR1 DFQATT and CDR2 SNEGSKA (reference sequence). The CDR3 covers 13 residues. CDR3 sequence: CSAPAGLLYEQYF. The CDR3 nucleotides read TGCAGTGCCCCCGCGGGGCTACTCTACGAGCAGTACTTC.

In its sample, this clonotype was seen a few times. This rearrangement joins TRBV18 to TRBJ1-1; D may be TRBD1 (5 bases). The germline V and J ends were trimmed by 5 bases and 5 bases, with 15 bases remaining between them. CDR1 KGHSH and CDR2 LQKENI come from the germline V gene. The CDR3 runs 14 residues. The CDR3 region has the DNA TGTGCCAGCTCATCAACAAGAGCAGGGACTGAAGCTTTCTTT. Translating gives CASSSTRAGTEAFF.

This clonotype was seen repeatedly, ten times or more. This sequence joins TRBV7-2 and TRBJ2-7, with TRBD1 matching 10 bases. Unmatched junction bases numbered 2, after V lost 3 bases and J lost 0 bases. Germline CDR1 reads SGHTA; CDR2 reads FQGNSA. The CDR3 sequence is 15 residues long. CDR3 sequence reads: CASSLGQGHSYEQYF. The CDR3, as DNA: TGTGCCAGCAGCTTGGGACAGGGGCACTCCTACGAGCAGTACTTC.

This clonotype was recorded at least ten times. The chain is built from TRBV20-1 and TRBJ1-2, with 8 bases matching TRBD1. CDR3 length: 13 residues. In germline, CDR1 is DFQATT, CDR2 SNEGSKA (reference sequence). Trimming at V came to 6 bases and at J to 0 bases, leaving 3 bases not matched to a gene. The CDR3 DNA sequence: TGCAGTGCACCGGACAGGGCTAACTATGGCTACACCTTC. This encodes CSAPDRANYGYTF.

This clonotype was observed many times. The CDR3 sequence is CASSDLVGYGYTF. Written as DNA, the CDR3 is TGTGCCAGCAGCGACCTTGTGGGGTATGGCTACACCTTC. The V call is TRBV7-2, the J call TRBJ1-2; D unresolved. Trimming pared 5 bases from V and 5 bases from J, leaving 12 bases between. CDR3 length equals 13 residues. Looked up from germline, CDR1 is SGHTA and CDR2 is FQGNSA.

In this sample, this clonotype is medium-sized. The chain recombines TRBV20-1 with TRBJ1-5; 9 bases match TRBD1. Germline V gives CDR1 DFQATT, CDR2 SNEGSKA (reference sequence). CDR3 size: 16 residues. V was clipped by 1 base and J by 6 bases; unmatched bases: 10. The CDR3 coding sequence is TGCAGTGCTAGAGTTGGCGACAGGGGGAGAGGTCAGCCCCAGCATTTT. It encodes CSARVGDRGRGQPQHF.

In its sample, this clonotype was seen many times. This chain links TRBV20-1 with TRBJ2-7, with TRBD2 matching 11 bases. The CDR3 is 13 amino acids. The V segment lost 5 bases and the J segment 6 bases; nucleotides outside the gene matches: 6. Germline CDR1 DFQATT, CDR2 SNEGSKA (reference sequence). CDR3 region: CSAGPTSGTEQYF. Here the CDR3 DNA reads TGCAGTGCTGGCCCGACTAGCGGGACCGAGCAGTACTTC.

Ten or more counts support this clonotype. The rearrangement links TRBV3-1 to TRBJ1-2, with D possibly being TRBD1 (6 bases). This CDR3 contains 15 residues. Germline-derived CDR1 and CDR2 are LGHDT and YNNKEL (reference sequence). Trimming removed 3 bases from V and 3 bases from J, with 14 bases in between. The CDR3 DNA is TGTGCCAGCAGCCAGAGCGGGGGGCGCGACTATGGCTACACCTTC. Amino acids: CASSQSGGRDYGYTF. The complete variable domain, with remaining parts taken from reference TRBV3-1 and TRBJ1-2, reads DTAVSQTPKYLVTQMGNDKSIKCEQNLGHDTMYWYKQDSKKFLKIMFSYNNKELIINETVPNRFSPKSPDKAHLNLHINSLELGDSAVYFCASSQSGGRDYGYTFGSGTRLTVV.

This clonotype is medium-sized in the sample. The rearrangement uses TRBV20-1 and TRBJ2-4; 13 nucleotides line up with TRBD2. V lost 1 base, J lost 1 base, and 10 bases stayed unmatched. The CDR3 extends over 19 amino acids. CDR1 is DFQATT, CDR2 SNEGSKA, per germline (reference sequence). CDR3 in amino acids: CSARGPGTSGARAKNIQYF. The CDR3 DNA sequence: TGCAGTGCTAGAGGTCCCGGGACTAGCGGGGCACGCGCCAAAAACATTCAGTACTTC.

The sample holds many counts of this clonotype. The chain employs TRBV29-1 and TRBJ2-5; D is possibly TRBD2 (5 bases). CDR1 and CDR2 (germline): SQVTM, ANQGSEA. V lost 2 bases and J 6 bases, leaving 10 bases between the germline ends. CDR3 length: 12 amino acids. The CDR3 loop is CSVERGGQTQYF. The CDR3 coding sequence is TGCAGCGTTGAACGGGGTGGGCAGACCCAGTACTTC.

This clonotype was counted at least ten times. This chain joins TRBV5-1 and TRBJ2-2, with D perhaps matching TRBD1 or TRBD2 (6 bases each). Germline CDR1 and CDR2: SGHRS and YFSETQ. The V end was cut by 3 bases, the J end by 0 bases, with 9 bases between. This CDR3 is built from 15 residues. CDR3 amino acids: CASSSRGPNTGELFF. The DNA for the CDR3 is TGCGCCAGCAGCTCTCGGGGGCCGAACACCGGGGAGCTGTTTTTT.

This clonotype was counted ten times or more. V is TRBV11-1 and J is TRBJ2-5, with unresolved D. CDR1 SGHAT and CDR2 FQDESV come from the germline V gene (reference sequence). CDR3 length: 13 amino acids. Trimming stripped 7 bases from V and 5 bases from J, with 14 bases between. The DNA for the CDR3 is TGTGCCAGCAATGATCTGATGGGGGAGACCCAGTACTTC. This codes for CASNDLMGETQYF.

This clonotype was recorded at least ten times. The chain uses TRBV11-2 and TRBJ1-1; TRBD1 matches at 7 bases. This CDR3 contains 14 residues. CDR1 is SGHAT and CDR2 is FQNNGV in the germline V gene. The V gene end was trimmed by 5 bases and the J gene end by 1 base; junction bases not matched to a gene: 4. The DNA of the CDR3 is TGTGCCAGCAGCCGAGGACAGGAGAACACTGAAGCTTTCTTT. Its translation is CASSRGQENTEAFF.

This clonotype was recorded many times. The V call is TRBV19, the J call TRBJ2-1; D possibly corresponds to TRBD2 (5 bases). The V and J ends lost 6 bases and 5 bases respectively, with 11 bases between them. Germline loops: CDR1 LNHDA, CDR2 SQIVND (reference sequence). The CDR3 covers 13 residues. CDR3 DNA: TGTGCCAGTAGGAAGGCGCGGGACAATGAGCAGTTCTTC. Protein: CASRKARDNEQFF.